The rows below give T cell receptor beta chains drawn from one sample of a study of T cells after yellow fever vaccination. TCRdb processed the 5' RACE reads anew with MiXCR; each CDR3 protein has one entry. Altogether some 550,000 distinct CDR3 sequences are present, 19% being singletons, with the ten largest covering over 11%. The sequences come from PBMCs, collected 15 days after the yellow fever booster vaccination. These receptors came from a man aged 30 to 45 who received the YFV17D yellow fever vaccine. CDR3s include the opening cysteine and the closing phenylalanine or tryptophan. A D gene is named only where the DNA matches it firmly. The size of a clone is reported for some rows only, either as once, few or many, or as a class for expanded clones.

clone size	V gene	J gene	D gene	CDR3 DNA	CDR3 protein
few	TRBV7-8	TRBJ1-1	-	TGTGCCAGCAGCTTAGCGCCTTTTAAGAACACTGAAGCTTTCTTT	CASSLAPFKNTEAFF
-	TRBV27	TRBJ1-5	-	TGTGCCAGCAGTTTCCTGGGAGATAGCAATCAGCCCCAGCATTTT	CASSFLGDSNQPQHF
-	TRBV15	TRBJ2-7	-	TGTGCCACCAGCAGACAGGGGACCTACGAGCAGTACTTC	CATSRQGTYEQYF
-	TRBV6-2/TRBV6-3	TRBJ2-7	-	TGTGCCAGCAGCCCCCCTCCGCGGGGCGGGTGGACCTACGAGCAGTACTTC	CASSPPPRGGWTYEQYF
few	TRBV29-1	TRBJ1-2	-	TGCAGCGTCGCAGCGAGGACGCTCGATTTCTATGGCTACACCTTC	CSVAARTLDFYGYTF
many	TRBV10-3	TRBJ2-7	-	TGTGCCATCAGTGAGGTCGGGGGCCCAGACGAGCAGTACTTC	CAISEVGGPDEQYF
-	TRBV4-2	TRBJ2-5	-	TGTGCCAGCAGCCAAGATTCAAGCGGAGAGACCCAGTACTTC	CASSQDSSGETQYF
-	TRBV7-2	TRBJ2-1	-	TGTGCCAGCAGCTTGTTAACCGTTGAGCAGTTCTTC	CASSLLTVEQFF
few	TRBV7-2	TRBJ2-4	-	TGTGCCAGCAGTTTGGATGGAGGCATTCAGTACTTC	CASSLDGGIQYF
few	TRBV5-1	TRBJ2-5	-	TGCGCCAGCAGCCAGGAATTTCGAGAGACCCAGTACTTC	CASSQEFRETQYF
-	TRBV7-2	TRBJ2-5	TRBD2	TGTGCCAGCAGCTCCAGACTAGCGGGAGGGGGGAGGACCCAGTACTTC	CASSSRLAGGGRTQYF
few	TRBV7-2	TRBJ2-1	-	TGTGCCAGCAGCTCACCAGGCGGCCCCCCAGAGCAGTTCTTC	CASSSPGGPPEQFF
few	TRBV7-3	TRBJ2-2	TRBD1	TGTGCCAGCAGCTTAATGGGACAGGGGCTCACCGGGGAGCTGTTTTTT	CASSLMGQGLTGELFF
-	TRBV20-1	TRBJ2-7	-	TGCAGTGGGTCCGGGACCCACGAGCAGTACTTC	CSGSGTHEQYF
few	TRBV6-1	TRBJ1-1	-	TGTGCCACCCTTGGAGGGGCAGTCGGCCCTGGTGGAGCTTTCTTT	CATLGGAVGPGGAFF
-	TRBV12-3/TRBV12-4	TRBJ1-4	-	TGTGCCAGCAGTTTAGCCTGGGGGGGGGACGGACACGCAACTAATGAAAAACTGTTTTTT	CASSLAWGGDGHATNEKLFF
-	TRBV19	TRBJ1-6	-	TGTGCCAGTAGTACGCCGGGACAACGTTCACCCCTCCACTTT	CASSTPGQRSPLHF
few	TRBV12-3/TRBV12-4	TRBJ2-7	TRBD2	TGTGCCAGCATGCTAGCGGGAGTCCCCTACGAGCAGTACTTC	CASMLAGVPYEQYF
-	TRBV20-1	TRBJ2-1	TRBD2	TGCAGTGCTCCCCCCGGCGGGAGATCCTCCTACAATGAGCAGTTCTTC	CSAPPGGRSSYNEQFF
-	TRBV9	TRBJ2-5	TRBD2	TGTGCCAGCGGAAAAGCGGGAGGATCCTTGGAGACCCAGTACTTC	CASGKAGGSLETQYF
-	TRBV6-1	TRBJ2-2	-	TGTGCCAGCAGTGGGACCCGTCCGAACACCGGGGAGCTGTTTTTT	CASSGTRPNTGELFF
-	TRBV30	TRBJ1-2	TRBD1	TGTGCCTGGAGTAGGCAGGGGGTTACCCGGGGCTATGGCTACACCTTC	CAWSRQGVTRGYGYTF
few	TRBV20-1	TRBJ2-3	-	TGCAGTGCTAGAATCGATACGCAGTATTTT	CSARIDTQYF